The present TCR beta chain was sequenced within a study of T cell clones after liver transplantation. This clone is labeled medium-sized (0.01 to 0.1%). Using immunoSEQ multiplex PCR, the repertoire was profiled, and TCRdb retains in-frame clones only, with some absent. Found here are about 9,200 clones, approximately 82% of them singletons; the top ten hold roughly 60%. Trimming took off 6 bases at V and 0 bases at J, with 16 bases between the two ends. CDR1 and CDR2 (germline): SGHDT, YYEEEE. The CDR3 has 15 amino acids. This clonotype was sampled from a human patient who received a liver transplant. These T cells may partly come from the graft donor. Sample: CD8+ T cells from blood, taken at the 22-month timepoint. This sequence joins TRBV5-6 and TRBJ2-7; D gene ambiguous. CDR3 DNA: TGTGCCAGCACCCGGGCAGGCATTCGCTCCTACGAGCAGTACTTC. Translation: CASTRAGIRSYEQYF.